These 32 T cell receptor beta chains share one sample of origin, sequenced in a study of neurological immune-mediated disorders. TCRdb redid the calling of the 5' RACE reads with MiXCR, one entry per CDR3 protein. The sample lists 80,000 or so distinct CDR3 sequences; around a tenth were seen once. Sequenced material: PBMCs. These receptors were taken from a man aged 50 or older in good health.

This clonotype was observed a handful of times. CDR3 sequence (DNA): TGTGCCAGCAGCTTTAGACGGGCAGGGTACAATGAGCAGTTCTTC. It specifies CASSFRRAGYNEQFF. V is TRBV7-9 and J is TRBJ2-1, with TRBD1 as a possible D gene (5 bases). CDR3 length equals 15 residues. Germline lookup yields CDR1 SEHNR and CDR2 FQNEAQ (reference sequence). Deletions cut 3 bases from V and 4 bases from J, with 13 bases between.

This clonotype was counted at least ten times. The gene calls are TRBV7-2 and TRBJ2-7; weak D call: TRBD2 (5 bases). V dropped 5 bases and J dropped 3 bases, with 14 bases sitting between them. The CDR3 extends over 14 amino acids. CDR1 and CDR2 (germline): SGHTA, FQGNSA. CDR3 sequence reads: CASSRPGSYYEQYF. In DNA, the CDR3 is TGTGCCAGCAGCCGACCGGGATCCTACTACGAGCAGTACTTC.

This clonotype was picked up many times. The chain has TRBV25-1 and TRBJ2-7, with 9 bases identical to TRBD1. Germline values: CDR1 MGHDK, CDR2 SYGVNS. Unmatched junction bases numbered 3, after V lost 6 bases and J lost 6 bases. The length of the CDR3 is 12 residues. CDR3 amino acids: CASRTGGGEQYF. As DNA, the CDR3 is TGTGCCAGCAGAACAGGGGGCGGCGAGCAGTACTTC.

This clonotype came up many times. CDR3 nucleotides: TGCGCCAGCAGCCCGCTCGGGGCAGGACCTCTGGGCGAGCAGTACTTC. The encoded protein is CASSPLGAGPLGEQYF. V is TRBV4-1 and J is TRBJ2-7; tentatively, D is TRBD1 or TRBD2 (5 bases each). The CDR3 is 16 residues long. V shed 4 bases and J shed 6 bases, with 22 bases lying between them. In germline, CDR1 is MGHRA, CDR2 YSYEKL.

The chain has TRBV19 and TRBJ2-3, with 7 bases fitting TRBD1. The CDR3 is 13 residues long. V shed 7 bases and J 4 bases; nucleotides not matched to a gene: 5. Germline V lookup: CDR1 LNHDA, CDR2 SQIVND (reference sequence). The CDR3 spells CASTATGSDTQYF. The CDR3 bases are TGTGCCAGTACCGCGACAGGGTCAGATACGCAGTATTTT.

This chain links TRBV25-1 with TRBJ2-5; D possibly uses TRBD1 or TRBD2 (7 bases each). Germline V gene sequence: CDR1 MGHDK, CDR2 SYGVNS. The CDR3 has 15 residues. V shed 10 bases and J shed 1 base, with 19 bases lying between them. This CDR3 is CATRGNSGVQETQYF. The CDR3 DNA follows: TGTGCCACCAGGGGGAACAGCGGGGTCCAAGAGACCCAGTACTTC.

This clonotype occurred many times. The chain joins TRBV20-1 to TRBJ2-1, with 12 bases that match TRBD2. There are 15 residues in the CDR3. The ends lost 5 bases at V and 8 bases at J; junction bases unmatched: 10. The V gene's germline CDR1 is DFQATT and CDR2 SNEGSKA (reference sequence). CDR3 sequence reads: CSARRLAGVFDEQFF. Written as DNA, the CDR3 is TGCAGTGCTCGAAGACTAGCGGGAGTTTTTGATGAGCAGTTCTTC.

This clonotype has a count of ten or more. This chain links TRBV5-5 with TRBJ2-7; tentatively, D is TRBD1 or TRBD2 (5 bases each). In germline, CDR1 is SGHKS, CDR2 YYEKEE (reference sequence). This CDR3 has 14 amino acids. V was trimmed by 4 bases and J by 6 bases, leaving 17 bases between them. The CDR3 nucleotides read TGTGCCAGCAGCCTCGTCCGGGACGTACTCGAGCAGTACTTC. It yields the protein CASSLVRDVLEQYF.

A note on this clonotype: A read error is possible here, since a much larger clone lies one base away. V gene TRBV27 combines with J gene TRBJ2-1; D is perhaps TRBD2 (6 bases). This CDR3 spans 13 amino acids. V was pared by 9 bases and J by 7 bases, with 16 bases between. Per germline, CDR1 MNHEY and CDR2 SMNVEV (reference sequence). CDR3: CARRRSAGNEQFF. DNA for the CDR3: TGTGCCAGGCGCCGCTCGGCGGGGAATGAGCAGTTCTTC.

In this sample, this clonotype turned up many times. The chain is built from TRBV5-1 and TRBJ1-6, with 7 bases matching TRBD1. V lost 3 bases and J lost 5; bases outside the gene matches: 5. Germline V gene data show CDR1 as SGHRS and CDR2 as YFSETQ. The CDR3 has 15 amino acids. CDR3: CASSSSTGDNSPLHF. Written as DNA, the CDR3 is TGCGCCAGCAGCTCGTCTACAGGGGATAATTCACCCCTCCACTTT.

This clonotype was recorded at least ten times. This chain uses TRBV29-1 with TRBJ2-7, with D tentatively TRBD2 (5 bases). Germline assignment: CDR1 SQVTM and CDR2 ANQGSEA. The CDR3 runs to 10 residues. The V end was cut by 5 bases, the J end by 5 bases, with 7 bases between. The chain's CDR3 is CSVFGNEQYF. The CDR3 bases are TGCAGCGTTTTCGGGAACGAGCAGTACTTC.

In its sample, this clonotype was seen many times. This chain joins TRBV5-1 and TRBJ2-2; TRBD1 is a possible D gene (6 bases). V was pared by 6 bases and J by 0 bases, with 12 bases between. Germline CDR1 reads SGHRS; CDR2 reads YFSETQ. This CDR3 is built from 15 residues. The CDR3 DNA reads TGCGCCAGCAACCCCCGGACAGCGAACACCGGGGAGCTGTTTTTT. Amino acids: CASNPRTANTGELFF.

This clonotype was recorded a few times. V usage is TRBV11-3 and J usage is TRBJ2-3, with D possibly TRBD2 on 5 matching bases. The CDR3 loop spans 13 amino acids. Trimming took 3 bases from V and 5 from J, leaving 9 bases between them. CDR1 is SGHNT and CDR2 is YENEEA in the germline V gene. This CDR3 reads CASSLGERDTQYF. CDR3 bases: TGTGCCAGCAGCTTGGGAGAGAGAGATACGCAGTATTTT. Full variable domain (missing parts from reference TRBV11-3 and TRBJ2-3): EAGVVQSPRYKIIEKKQPVAFWCNPISGHNTLYWYLQNLGQGPELLIRYENEEAVDDSQLPKDRFSAERLKGVDSTLKIQPAELGDSAVYLCASSLGERDTQYFGPGTRLTVL.

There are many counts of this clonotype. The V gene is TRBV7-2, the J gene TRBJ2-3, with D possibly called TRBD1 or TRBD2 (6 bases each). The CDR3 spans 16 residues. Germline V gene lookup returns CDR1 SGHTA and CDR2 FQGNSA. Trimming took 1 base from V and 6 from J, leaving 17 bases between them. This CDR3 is CASSLVGGTPTDTQYF. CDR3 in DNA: TGTGCCAGCAGCTTAGTAGGGGGGACTCCGACGGATACGCAGTATTTT.

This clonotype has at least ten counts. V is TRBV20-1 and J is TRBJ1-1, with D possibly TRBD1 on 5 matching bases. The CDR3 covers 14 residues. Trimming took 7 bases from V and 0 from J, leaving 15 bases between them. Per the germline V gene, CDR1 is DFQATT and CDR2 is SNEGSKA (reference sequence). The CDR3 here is CSGRQGNMNTEAFF. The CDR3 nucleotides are TGCAGTGGGAGGCAGGGTAACATGAACACTGAAGCTTTCTTT.

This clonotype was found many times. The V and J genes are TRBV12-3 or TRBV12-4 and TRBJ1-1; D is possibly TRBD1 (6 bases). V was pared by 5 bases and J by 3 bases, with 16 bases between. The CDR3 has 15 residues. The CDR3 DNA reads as TGTGCCAGCAGTCCCGTTACAGGGAGTCACACTGAAGCTTTCTTT. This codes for CASSPVTGSHTEAFF.

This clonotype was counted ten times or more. The CDR3 nucleotides are TGTGCCAGCAGACTTACAGGGGTGGGCTATGGCTACACCTTC. It specifies CASRLTGVGYGYTF. The V call is TRBV6-1, the J call TRBJ1-2; 7 positions match TRBD1. There are 14 residues in the CDR3. Trimming cost V 6 bases and J 4 bases; bases outside gene matches: 8. CDR1 and CDR2 (germline): MNHNS, SASEGT.

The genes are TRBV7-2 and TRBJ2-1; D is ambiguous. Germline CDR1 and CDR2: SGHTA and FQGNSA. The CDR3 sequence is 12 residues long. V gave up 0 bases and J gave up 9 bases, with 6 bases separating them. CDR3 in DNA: TGTGCCAGCAGCTTAGCGAAGATTGAGCAGTTCTTC. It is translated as CASSLAKIEQFF.

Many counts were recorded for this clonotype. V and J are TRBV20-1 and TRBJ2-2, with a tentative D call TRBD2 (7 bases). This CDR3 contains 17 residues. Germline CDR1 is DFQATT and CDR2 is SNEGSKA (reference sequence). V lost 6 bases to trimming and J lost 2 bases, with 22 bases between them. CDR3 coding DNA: TGCAGTGCGGGGGCGCTCCGACTAGCCCCCAACACCGGGGAGCTGTTTTTT. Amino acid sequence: CSAGALRLAPNTGELFF.

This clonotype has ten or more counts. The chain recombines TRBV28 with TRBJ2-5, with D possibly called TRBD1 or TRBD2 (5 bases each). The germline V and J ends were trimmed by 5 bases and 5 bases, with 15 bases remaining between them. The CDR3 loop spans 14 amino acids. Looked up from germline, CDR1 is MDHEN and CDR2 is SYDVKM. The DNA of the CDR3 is TGTGCCAGCAGTCCCGGAGGCTGGGGCGAGACCCAGTACTTC. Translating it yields CASSPGGWGETQYF.

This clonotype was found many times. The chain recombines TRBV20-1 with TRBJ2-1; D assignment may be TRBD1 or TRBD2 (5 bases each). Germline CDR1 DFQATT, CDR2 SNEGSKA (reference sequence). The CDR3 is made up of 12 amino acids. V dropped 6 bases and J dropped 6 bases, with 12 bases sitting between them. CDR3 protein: CSARRDANEQFF. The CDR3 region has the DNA TGCAGTGCGCGCCGGGACGCCAATGAGCAGTTCTTC.

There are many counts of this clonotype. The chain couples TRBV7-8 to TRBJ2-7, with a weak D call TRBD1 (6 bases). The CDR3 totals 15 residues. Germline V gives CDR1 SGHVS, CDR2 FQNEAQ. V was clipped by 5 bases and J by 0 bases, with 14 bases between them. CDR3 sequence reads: CASSQTRDTSYEQYF. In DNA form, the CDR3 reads TGTGCCAGCAGCCAAACCCGGGACACCTCCTACGAGCAGTACTTC.

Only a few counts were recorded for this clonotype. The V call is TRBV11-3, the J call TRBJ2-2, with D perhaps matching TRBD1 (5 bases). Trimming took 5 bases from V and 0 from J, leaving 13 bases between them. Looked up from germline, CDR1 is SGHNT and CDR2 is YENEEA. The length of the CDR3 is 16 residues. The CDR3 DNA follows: TGTGCCAGCAGCCCAACCGACAGCCCGAACACCGGGGAGCTGTTTTTT. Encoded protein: CASSPTDSPNTGELFF.

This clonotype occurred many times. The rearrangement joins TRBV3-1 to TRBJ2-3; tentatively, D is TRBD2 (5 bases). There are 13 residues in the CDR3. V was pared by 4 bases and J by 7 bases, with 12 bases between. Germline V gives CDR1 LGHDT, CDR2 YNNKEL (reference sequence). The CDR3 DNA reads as TGTGCCAGCAGCCTTCTGGACTTGAATACGCAGTATTTT. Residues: CASSLLDLNTQYF.

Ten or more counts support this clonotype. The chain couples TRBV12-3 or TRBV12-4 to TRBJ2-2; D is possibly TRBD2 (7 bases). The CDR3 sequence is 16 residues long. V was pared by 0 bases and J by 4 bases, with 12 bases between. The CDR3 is CASSLARGQVTGELFF. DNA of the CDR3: TGTGCCAGCAGTTTAGCGCGGGGGCAGGTCACCGGGGAGCTGTTTTTT.

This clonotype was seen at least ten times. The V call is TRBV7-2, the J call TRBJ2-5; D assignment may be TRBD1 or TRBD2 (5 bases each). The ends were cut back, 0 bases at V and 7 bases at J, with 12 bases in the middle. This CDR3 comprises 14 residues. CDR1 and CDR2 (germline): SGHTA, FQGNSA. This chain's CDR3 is CASSLAEARGTQYF. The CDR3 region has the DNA TGTGCCAGCAGCTTAGCGGAGGCAAGGGGGACCCAGTACTTC.

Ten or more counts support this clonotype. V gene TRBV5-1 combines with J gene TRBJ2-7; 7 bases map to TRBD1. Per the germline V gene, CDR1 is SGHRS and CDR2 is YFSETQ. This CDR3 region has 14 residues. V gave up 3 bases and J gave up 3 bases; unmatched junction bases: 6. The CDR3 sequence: CASSSPGQDYEQYF. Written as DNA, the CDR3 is TGCGCCAGCAGCTCTCCAGGACAGGACTACGAGCAGTACTTC.

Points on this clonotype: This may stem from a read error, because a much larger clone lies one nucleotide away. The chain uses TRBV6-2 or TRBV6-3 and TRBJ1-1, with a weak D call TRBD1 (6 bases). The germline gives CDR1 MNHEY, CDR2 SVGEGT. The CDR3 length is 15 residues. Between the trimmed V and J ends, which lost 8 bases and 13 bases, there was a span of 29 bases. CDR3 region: CASGTGPLVPEGGFF. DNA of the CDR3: TGTGCCAGCGGCACGGGCCCCCTGGTTCCAGAGGGGGGTTTCTTT.

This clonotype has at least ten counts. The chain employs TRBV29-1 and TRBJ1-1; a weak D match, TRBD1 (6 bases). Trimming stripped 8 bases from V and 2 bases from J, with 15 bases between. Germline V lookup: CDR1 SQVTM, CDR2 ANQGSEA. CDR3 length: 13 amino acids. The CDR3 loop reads CSTTGQPNTEAFF. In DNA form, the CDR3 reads TGCAGCACCACTGGACAGCCAAACACTGAAGCTTTCTTT.

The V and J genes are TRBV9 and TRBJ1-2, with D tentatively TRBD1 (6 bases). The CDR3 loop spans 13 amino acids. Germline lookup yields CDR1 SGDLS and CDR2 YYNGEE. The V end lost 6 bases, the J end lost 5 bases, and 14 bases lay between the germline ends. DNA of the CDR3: TGTGCCAGCATCCCAGGGGTTTCTTATGGCTACACCTTC. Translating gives CASIPGVSYGYTF.

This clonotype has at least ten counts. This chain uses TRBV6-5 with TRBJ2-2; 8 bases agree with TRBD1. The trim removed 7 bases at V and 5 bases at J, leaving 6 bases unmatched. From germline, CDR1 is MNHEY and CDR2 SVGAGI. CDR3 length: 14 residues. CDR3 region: CASNDRGWTGELFF. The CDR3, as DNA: TGTGCCAGCAACGACAGGGGATGGACCGGGGAGCTGTTTTTT.

CDR3 nucleotide sequence: TGTGCCAGCAGCCAAGAGATAGATATCCATGAGCAGTTCTTC. It codes for CASSQEIDIHEQFF. V and J are TRBV3-2 and TRBJ2-1. TRBV3-2 is marked as a pseudogene. This CDR3 region has 14 residues.